One sample yielded the 23 T cell receptor beta chains listed below, sequenced in a study of read filtering for tumor transcriptome and immune sequencing. Molecular barcoded adaptors covering alpha/delta and beta/gamma chains were used on approximately 400 ng RNA. TCRdb called the reads again in MiXCR, with one record for every CDR3 protein. The sample holds nearly 60,000 distinct CDR3 sequences, about 12% seen once. The specimen was a population of CD138-negative cells sorted from bone marrow. The source is a donor at least 40 years old with multiple myeloma.

Regarding this clonotype: This may be a read error, as it is one base from a much larger clone. The V gene is TRBV6-6, the J gene TRBJ2-5; D remains ambiguous. Per germline, CDR1 MNHNY and CDR2 SVGAGI (reference sequence). The length of the CDR3 is 11 residues. For the CDR3, the DNA is TGTGTCAGCAGTTACGAGGAGACCCAGTACTTC. Translating gives CVSSYEETQYF.

There are many counts of this clonotype. The chain employs TRBV18 and TRBJ1-1; D perhaps matches TRBD1 (5 bases). The germline V and J ends were trimmed by 2 bases and 1 base, with 14 bases remaining between them. The germline V gene has CDR1 KGHSH and CDR2 LQKENI. This CDR3 contains 16 residues. The CDR3 region is CASSPRGSGENTEAFF. The CDR3 coding sequence is TGTGCCAGCTCACCAAGGGGATCAGGAGAGAACACTGAAGCTTTCTTT.

The CDR3 coding sequence is TGTGCCAGCAGCTCCGGGACAAGAGAGACCCAGTACTTC. Translated, it gives CASSSGTRETQYF. This chain connects TRBV7-3 to TRBJ2-5; a possible D gene is TRBD1 (6 bases). The germline CDR1 and CDR2 sequences are SGHTA and FQGTGA. V lost 4 bases, J lost 4 bases, and 10 bases lay in between. The CDR3 runs to 13 residues.

There are many counts of this clonotype. The chain combines TRBV19 with TRBJ1-6; D is possibly TRBD1 (6 bases). Germline V gene data show CDR1 as LNHDA and CDR2 as SQIVND (reference sequence). V lost 7 bases, J lost 0 bases, and 7 bases lay in between. The CDR3 totals 14 residues. The CDR3 is CASMDSSYNSPLHF. Here the CDR3 DNA reads TGTGCCAGTATGGACAGCTCCTATAATTCACCCCTCCACTTT.

This clonotype was found many times. V gene TRBV20-1 combines with J gene TRBJ1-1, with D uncertain. The germline V gene has CDR1 DFQATT and CDR2 SNEGSKA (reference sequence). This CDR3 region has 13 residues. The V end lost 4 bases, the J end lost 2 bases, and 11 bases lay between the germline ends. CDR3 loop: CSAIQRGNTEAFF. CDR3 bases: TGCAGTGCTATCCAACGGGGAAACACTGAAGCTTTCTTT.

This clonotype was counted ten times or more. The rearrangement uses TRBV10-2 and TRBJ2-3; TRBD2 aligns across 9 bases. The CDR3 is made up of 15 amino acids. Germline V lookup: CDR1 WSHSY, CDR2 SAAADI. Germline trimming cut 0 bases from V and 7 bases from J; bases unmatched to any gene: 5. The CDR3 region is CASSESMTSGHTQYF. Written as DNA, the CDR3 is TGCGCCAGCAGTGAGTCGATGACTAGCGGACATACGCAGTATTTT.

This clonotype was counted many times. The genes are TRBV6-1 and TRBJ2-3, with D possibly TRBD1 on 5 matching bases. The V gene's germline CDR1 is MNHNS and CDR2 SASEGT. Trimming removed 7 bases from V and 0 bases from J, with 11 bases in between. CDR3 length: 14 amino acids. The CDR3 reads CASKVDSSTDTQYF. CDR3 DNA: TGTGCCAGCAAGGTCGACAGTAGCACAGATACGCAGTATTTT.

In this sample, this clonotype turned up many times. The V call is TRBV7-9, the J call TRBJ2-7; 7 bases map to TRBD2. CDR3 length: 19 residues. The germline gives CDR1 SEHNR, CDR2 FQNEAQ (reference sequence). The trim removed 5 bases at V and 0 bases at J, leaving 19 bases unmatched. This CDR3 reads CASSISTSREVTRSYEQYF. Written as DNA, the CDR3 is TGTGCCAGCAGCATAAGCACTTCCCGGGAGGTGACCCGCTCCTACGAGCAGTACTTC.

This clonotype is classed as medium-sized (0.01 to 0.1%). The chain recombines TRBV11-3 with TRBJ2-1; D ambiguous. CDR3 length: 15 residues. The V end lost 2 bases, the J end lost 7 bases, and 15 bases lay between the germline ends. Germline assignment: CDR1 SGHNT and CDR2 YENEEA. In DNA, the CDR3 is TGTGCCAGCAGCTTAAGAGGATCGGGCGGTAATGAGCAGTTCTTC. Translation: CASSLRGSGGNEQFF. Full variable domain (missing parts from reference TRBV11-3 and TRBJ2-1): EAGVVQSPRYKIIEKKQPVAFWCNPISGHNTLYWYLQNLGQGPELLIRYENEEAVDDSQLPKDRFSAERLKGVDSTLKIQPAELGDSAVYLCASSLRGSGGNEQFFGPGTRLTVL.

This rearrangement joins TRBV20-1 to TRBJ1-1; D ambiguous. CDR1 DFQATT and CDR2 SNEGSKA come from the germline V gene (reference sequence). The V gene lost 3 bases and the J gene lost 2 bases, with 13 bases spanning the gap. This CDR3 comprises 14 residues. The CDR3 loop is CSARDIEVNTEAFF. The CDR3 region has the DNA TGCAGTGCTAGGGATATAGAGGTAAACACTGAAGCTTTCTTT.

This clonotype was observed many times. The chain has TRBV5-1 and TRBJ2-7; D is unclear. V was pared by 3 bases and J by 3 bases, with 10 bases between. Germline V gene lookup returns CDR1 SGHRS and CDR2 YFSETQ. The CDR3 covers 13 residues. The CDR3 region is CASSSHQSYEQYF. The CDR3 coding sequence is TGCGCCAGCAGCTCCCACCAGAGCTACGAGCAGTACTTC.

This clonotype appeared many times. The chain recombines TRBV18 with TRBJ2-2; possible D gene TRBD1, 6 bases. CDR1 and CDR2 from the germline V gene are KGHSH and LQKENI. V was pared by 5 bases and J by 2 bases, with 15 bases between. CDR3 length: 16 amino acids. This CDR3 is CASSSQGWKNTGELFF. The CDR3 nucleotides read TGTGCCAGCTCATCACAGGGTTGGAAAAACACCGGGGAGCTGTTTTTT.

This chain links TRBV20-1 with TRBJ2-1, with TRBD2 identical over 8 bases. Germline loops: CDR1 DFQATT, CDR2 SNEGSKA (reference sequence). V gave up 4 bases and J gave up 5 bases; unmatched junction bases: 7. CDR3 size: 14 residues. In nucleotides, the CDR3 is TGCAGTGCTACAAGAGCGGGGGCGCACAATGAGCAGTTCTTC. It codes for CSATRAGAHNEQFF.

Ten or more counts support this clonotype. The chain employs TRBV7-3 and TRBJ2-3; D uncertain. The CDR3 runs 14 residues. Germline assignment: CDR1 SGHTA and CDR2 FQGTGA. The V and J ends lost 1 base and 5 bases respectively, with 10 bases between them. The chain's CDR3 is CASSLNFQIDTQYF. Here the CDR3 DNA reads TGTGCCAGCAGCTTAAACTTCCAAATAGATACGCAGTATTTT.

This clonotype was found many times. The V call is TRBV11-3, the J call TRBJ2-3; D remains ambiguous. Trimming stripped 1 base from V and 6 bases from J, with 8 bases between. The CDR3 has 13 residues. The germline CDR1 and CDR2 sequences are SGHNT and YENEEA. CDR3 bases: TGTGCCAGCAGCTTAGTATCCACCGATACGCAGTATTTT. Its translation is CASSLVSTDTQYF.

This clonotype came up many times. The genes are TRBV29-1 and TRBJ2-2; D is unclear. V lost 4 bases to trimming and J lost 3 bases, with 6 bases between them. This CDR3 comprises 12 residues. Germline V gene sequence: CDR1 SQVTM, CDR2 ANQGSEA. CDR3 in amino acids: CSVAWDTGELFF. The CDR3 nucleotides read TGCAGCGTTGCCTGGGACACCGGGGAGCTGTTTTTT.

This clonotype has a count of ten or more. The rearrangement joins TRBV12-3 or TRBV12-4 to TRBJ2-7, with unresolved D. The CDR3 length is 14 residues. Trimming took 1 base from V and 2 from J, leaving 9 bases between them. The CDR3 region has the DNA TGTGCCAGCAGTTTAGTTAGGTCCCCCTACGAGCAGTACTTC. Translating gives CASSLVRSPYEQYF.

This clonotype appeared many times. V usage is TRBV7-9 and J usage is TRBJ2-3; 9 positions agree with TRBD2. The CDR3 runs to 16 residues. Germline CDR1 SEHNR, CDR2 FQNEAQ (reference sequence). V was pared by 6 bases and J by 0 bases, with 7 bases of the junction left unmatched. The CDR3 nucleotides read TGTGCCAGCAGAAGATCGGGACTAGCTAGCACAGATACGCAGTATTTT. The encoded protein is CASRRSGLASTDTQYF.

This clonotype was counted ten times or more. The V call is TRBV20-1, the J call TRBJ1-4; D perhaps matches TRBD1 (5 bases). Germline CDR1 reads DFQATT; CDR2 reads SNEGSKA (reference sequence). Trimming cost V 6 bases and J 6 bases, with 14 bases left between them. This CDR3 has 13 residues. The CDR3 DNA reads TGCAGTGCCAAGGACACGCCACATGAAAAACTGTTTTTT. Translated, it gives CSAKDTPHEKLFF.

This clonotype was counted at least ten times. The chain uses TRBV5-1 and TRBJ2-2, with 7 bases identical to TRBD2. The CDR3 sequence is 14 residues long. Per the germline V gene, CDR1 is SGHRS and CDR2 is YFSETQ. Trimming took 3 bases from V and 4 from J; bases not matched to a gene: 3. CDR3 DNA: TGCGCCAGCAGCTGGCGGGGGAGCACCGGGGAGCTGTTTTTT. It translates to CASSWRGSTGELFF. Full variable domain (missing parts from reference TRBV5-1 and TRBJ2-2): KAGVTQTPRYLIKTRGQQVTLSCSPISGHRSVSWYQQTPGQGLQFLFEYFSETQRNKGNFPGRFSGRQFSNSRSEMNVSTLELGDSALYLCASSWRGSTGELFFGEGSRLTVL.

As regards this clonotype: This may be a read error: a much more frequent sequence differs by one nucleotide. The chain uses TRBV11-2 and TRBJ1-2; D might be TRBD1 (6 bases). The CDR3 is 15 residues long. Trimming removed 7 bases from V and 3 bases from J, with 18 bases in between. Germline CDR1 reads SGHAT; CDR2 reads FQNNGV. The CDR3 spells CASTQGRGLDYGYTF. The CDR3 DNA reads TGTGCCAGCACACAGGGTCGGGGTTTGGACTATGGCTACACCTTC.

In regard to this clonotype: Given a much more abundant clone one base away, this may be a read error. This rearrangement joins TRBV4-1 to TRBJ1-2, with D unresolved. The CDR3 loop spans 13 amino acids. Germline V gene sequence: CDR1 MGHRA, CDR2 YSYEKL. V lost 4 bases and J 10 bases, leaving 16 bases between the germline ends. The CDR3 loop is CASSPRVGSDYTF. DNA of the CDR3: TGCGCCAGCAGCCCCCGCGTAGGGAGCGACTACACCTTC.

The chain couples TRBV11-3 to TRBJ1-1; D remains unclear. The CDR3 length is 14 residues. V lost 1 base and J 4 bases, leaving 10 bases between the germline ends. Germline V lookup: CDR1 SGHNT, CDR2 YENEEA. The CDR3 is CASSLGQEGTEAFF. CDR3 in DNA: TGTGCCAGCAGCTTAGGTCAGGAAGGCACTGAAGCTTTCTTT.